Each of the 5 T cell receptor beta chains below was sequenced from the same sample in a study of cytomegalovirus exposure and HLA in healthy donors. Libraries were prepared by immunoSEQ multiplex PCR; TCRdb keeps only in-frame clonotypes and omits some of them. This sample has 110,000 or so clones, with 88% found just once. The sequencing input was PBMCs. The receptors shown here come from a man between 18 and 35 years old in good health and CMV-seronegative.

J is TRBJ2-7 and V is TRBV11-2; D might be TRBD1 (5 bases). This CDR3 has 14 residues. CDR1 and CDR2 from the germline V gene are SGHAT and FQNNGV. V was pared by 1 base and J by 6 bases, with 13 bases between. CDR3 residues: CASSLGAGSGEQYF. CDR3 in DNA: TGTGCCAGCAGCTTAGGAGCAGGGTCGGGCGAGCAGTACTTC. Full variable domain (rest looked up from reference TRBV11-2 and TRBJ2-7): EAGVAQSPRYKIIEKRQSVAFWCNPISGHATLYWYQQILGQGPKLLIQFQNNGVVDDSQLPKDRFSAERLKGVDSTLKIQPAKLEDSAVYLCASSLGAGSGEQYFGPGTRLTVT.

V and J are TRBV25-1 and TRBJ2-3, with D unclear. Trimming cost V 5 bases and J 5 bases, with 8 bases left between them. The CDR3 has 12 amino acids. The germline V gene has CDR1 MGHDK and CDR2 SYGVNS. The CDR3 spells CASSQSGDTQYF. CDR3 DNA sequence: TGTGCCAGCAGTCAATCCGGAGATACGCAGTATTTT.

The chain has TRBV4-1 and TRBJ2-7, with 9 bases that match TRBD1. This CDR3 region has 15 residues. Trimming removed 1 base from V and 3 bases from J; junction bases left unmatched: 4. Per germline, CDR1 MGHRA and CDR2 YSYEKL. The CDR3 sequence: CASSQARTGVYEQYF. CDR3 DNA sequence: TGCGCCAGCAGCCAAGCTAGGACAGGGGTCTACGAGCAGTACTTC.

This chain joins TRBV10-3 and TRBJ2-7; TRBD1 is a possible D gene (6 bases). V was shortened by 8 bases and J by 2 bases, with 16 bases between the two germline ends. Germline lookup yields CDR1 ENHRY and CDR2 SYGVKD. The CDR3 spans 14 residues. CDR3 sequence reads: CAIGVTGETYEQYF. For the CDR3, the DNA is TGTGCCATCGGAGTGACAGGCGAAACCTACGAGCAGTACTTC.

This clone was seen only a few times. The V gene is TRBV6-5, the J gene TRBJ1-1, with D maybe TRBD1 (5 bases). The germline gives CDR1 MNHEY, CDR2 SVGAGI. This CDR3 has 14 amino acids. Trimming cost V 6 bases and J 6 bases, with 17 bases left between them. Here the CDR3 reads CASSTTGGRAEAFF. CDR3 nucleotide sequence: TGTGCCAGCAGCACGACGGGGGGAAGGGCTGAAGCTTTCTTT.